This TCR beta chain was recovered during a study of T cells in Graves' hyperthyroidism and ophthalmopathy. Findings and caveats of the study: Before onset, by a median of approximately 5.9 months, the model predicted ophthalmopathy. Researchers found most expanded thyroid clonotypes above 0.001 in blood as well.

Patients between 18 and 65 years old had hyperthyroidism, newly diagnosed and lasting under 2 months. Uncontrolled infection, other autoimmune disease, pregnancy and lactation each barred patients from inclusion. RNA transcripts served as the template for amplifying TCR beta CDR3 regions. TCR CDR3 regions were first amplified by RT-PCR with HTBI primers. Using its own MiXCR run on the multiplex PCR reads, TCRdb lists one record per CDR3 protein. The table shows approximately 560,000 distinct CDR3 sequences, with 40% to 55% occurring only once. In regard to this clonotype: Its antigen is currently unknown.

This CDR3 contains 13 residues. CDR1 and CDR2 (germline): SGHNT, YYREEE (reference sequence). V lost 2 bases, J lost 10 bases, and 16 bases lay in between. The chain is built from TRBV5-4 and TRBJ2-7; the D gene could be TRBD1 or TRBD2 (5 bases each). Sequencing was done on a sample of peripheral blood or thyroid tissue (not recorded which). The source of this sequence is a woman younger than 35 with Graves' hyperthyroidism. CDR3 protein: CASSFGTAYYQYF. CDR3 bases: TGTGCCAGCAGCTTTGGGACCGCCTACTATCAGTACTTC.